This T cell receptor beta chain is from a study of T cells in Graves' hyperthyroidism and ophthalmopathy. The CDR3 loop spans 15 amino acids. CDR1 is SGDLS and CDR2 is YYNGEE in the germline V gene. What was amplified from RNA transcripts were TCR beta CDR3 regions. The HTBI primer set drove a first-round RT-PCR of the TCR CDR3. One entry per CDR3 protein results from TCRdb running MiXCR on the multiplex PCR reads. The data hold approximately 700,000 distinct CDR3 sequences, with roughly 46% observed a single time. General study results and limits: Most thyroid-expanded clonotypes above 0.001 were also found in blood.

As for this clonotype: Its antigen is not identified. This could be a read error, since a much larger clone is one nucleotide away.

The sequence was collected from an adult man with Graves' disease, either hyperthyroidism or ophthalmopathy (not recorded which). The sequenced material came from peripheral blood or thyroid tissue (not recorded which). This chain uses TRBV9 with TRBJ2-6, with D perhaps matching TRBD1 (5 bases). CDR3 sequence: CASSVRTPGANVLAF. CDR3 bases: TGTGCCAGCAGCGTCAGAACTCCTGGGGCCAACGTCCTGGCTTTC.